The rows below give T cell receptor beta chains drawn from one sample of a study of blood T cell repertoires in COVID-19. Data came from immunoSEQ multiplex PCR; TCRdb stores just in-frame clones and leaves some out. The data contain 300,000 to 350,000 clones, approximately 83% of them singletons. The sequencing input was PBMCs or T cells enriched from blood (not recorded which). The source of these receptors is a man aged 25 to 40 who had recovered from COVID-19. The CDR3 runs from the conserved cysteine through the conserved F or W. D genes are given only for firm matches.

v_call d_call cdr3_aa
TRBV14 NA CASSRAQGRFGYTF
TRBV5-6 TRBD1 CASSLDGTGGSPLHF
TRBV7-8 NA CASSFRDFSYEQYF
TRBV4-3 NA CASSQDLVRGRGANVLTF
TRBV11-2 NA CASSLGGEGNYGYTF
TRBV27 NA CASSLNPGDNGYTF
TRBV2 TRBD2 CASRLLAGGGETQYF
TRBV3-1/TRBV3-2 NA CASSQARLRYGYTF
TRBV11-2 TRBD1 CASSIQGSTGELFF
TRBV5-1 TRBD1 CASSLDTGGSGGYTF
TRBV21-1 NA CARSRGDYGYTF
TRBV5-5 NA CASSLTENNQPQHF
TRBV19 TRBD1 CASRRTGVNTGELFF
TRBV30 NA CAWGAPLNTEAFF
TRBV6-5 NA CASIGTQVYGYTF
TRBV4-3 TRBD1 CASSQVQGATTEAFF
TRBV9 TRBD2 CASSGGTSGLTDTQYF
TRBV18 TRBD2 CASSPPGTSRDTQYF
TRBV29-1 NA CSALGGDYMNTEAFF
TRBV7-3 TRBD1 CASSSGGTGGEGYTF